This is a list of T cell receptor beta chains from one sample in a study of blood T cell repertoires in COVID-19. Assay used: immunoSEQ multiplex PCR; TCRdb lists only in-frame clones, some missing. The data contain about 120,000 clones, about 84% of them singletons. Input material: peripheral blood. Receptor source: a man aged 60-69 years with acute or convalescent COVID-19. Both conserved end residues are part of each CDR3. The D gene is left open where the match is weak. Clone sizes are given selectively: once, few, many, or a class where the clone is expanded.

clone_size j_call v_call d_call cdr3_nt cdr3_aa
NA TRBJ2-3 TRBV4-3 TRBD2 TGCGCCAGCAGCCAAAATAGCGGGACTAGCACAGATACGCAGTATTTT CASSQNSGTSTDTQYF
NA TRBJ2-4 TRBV23-1 TRBD2 TGCGCCAGCAGTCCCGGGGGGGAGGTGCCCTTAGCCAAAAACATTCAGTACTTC CASSPGGEVPLAKNIQYF
once TRBJ1-5 TRBV15 NA TGTGCCACCAGCAGAGATGGGGCCTTTAATCAGCCCCAGCATTTT CATSRDGAFNQPQHF
NA TRBJ1-1 TRBV7-6 NA TGTGCCAGCAGCTTAGCGCCGGGGGAGAACACTGAAGCTTTCTTT CASSLAPGENTEAFF
NA TRBJ2-7 TRBV9 TRBD2 TGTGCCAGCAGCCCGGGGACTACGTACGAGCAGTACTTC CASSPGTTYEQYF
NA TRBJ1-2 TRBV2 NA TGTGCCAGCAGTGAGGGCCCCAGCTGGGATGGCTACACCTTC CASSEGPSWDGYTF
NA TRBJ2-5 TRBV3-1/TRBV3-2 NA TGTGCCAGCAGCCAAGCATCAGAGACCCAGTACTTC CASSQASETQYF
NA TRBJ1-3 TRBV29-1 NA TGCAGCGTTCCAGGGAATCTCTCTGGAAACACCATATATTTT CSVPGNLSGNTIYF
NA TRBJ2-3 TRBV7-2 TRBD2 TGTGCCAGCACCTCTAACGGGGGGGAGGCAGATACGCAGTATTTT CASTSNGGEADTQYF
NA TRBJ2-1 TRBV18 NA TGTGCCAGCTCACCAATCCCTGCGAATGAGCAGTTCTTC CASSPIPANEQFF
once TRBJ2-7 TRBV28 TRBD1 TGTGCCAGCACCCCCGGGACAGGGCTAACCTCCTACGAGCAGTACTTC CASTPGTGLTSYEQYF
few TRBJ2-6 TRBV19 TRBD1 TGTGCCAGCGGACAGGGCCTCTCTGGGGCCAACGTCCTGACTTTC CASGQGLSGANVLTF
NA TRBJ2-7 TRBV6-5 NA TGTGCCAGCACCCAGGCCGGCGAGCAGTACTTC CASTQAGEQYF
NA TRBJ2-6 TRBV5-4 TRBD1 TGTGCCAGCAGTTCCGGGACAGGTTGGTCTGGGGCCAACGTCCTGACTTTC CASSSGTGWSGANVLTF
NA TRBJ1-2 TRBV9 TRBD1 TGTGCCAGCACGACAGGGAGTTATGGCTACACCTTC CASTTGSYGYTF
NA TRBJ1-1 TRBV5-6 TRBD1 TGTGCCAGCAGCTTGGGGACAGGACAAACTGAAGCTTTCTTT CASSLGTGQTEAFF
NA TRBJ1-2 TRBV5-6 TRBD1 TGTGCCAGCAGCTTGACAGGGGGGAGCTATGGCTACACCTTC CASSLTGGSYGYTF
many TRBJ2-2 TRBV19 TRBD1 TGTGCCAGTAGCGGGACAGGGGGCCCAAACACCGGGGAGCTGTTTTTT CASSGTGGPNTGELFF
NA TRBJ2-1 TRBV5-8 NA TGTGCCAGCAGCTGGGGGGGCGGGAGTCCGACCTACAATGAGCAGTTCTTC CASSWGGGSPTYNEQFF
few TRBJ2-3 TRBV3-1/TRBV3-2 TRBD1 TGTGCCAGCAGCCAGGCAGGGGGCGAATGGTATTTT CASSQAGGEWYF
NA TRBJ1-2 TRBV27 NA TGTGCCAGCAGCAGTTTTATAGGAAGCGAGCAGAGCGGTGGAGGCTACACCTTC CASSSFIGSEQSGGGYTF
few TRBJ1-1 TRBV30 NA TGTGCCTCCTCGGGAGGCTACACTGAAGCTTTCTTT CASSGGYTEAFF
NA TRBJ2-7 TRBV7-3 TRBD1 TGTGCCAGCAGCCGGGACAGCCTCCAGGAGCAGTACTTC CASSRDSLQEQYF
few TRBJ2-1 TRBV9 NA TGTGCCAGCAGCCCCGACCCTGGACTAATGAAGAATGAGCAGTTCTTC CASSPDPGLMKNEQFF
NA TRBJ1-4 TRBV19 NA TGTGCCACTACGGTCCGTACTAATGAAAAACTGTTTTTT CATTVRTNEKLFF
NA TRBJ1-1 TRBV28 NA TGTGCCAGCAGTTTCCTGGACAGCGACACTGAAGCTTTCTTT CASSFLDSDTEAFF
NA TRBJ2-1 TRBV29-1 TRBD1 TGCAGCGTTGAAGCCCGGGACAGGTACAATGAGCAGTTCTTC CSVEARDRYNEQFF
NA TRBJ1-2 TRBV23-1 TRBD1 TGCGCCAGCAGTTACAGGGGGCGCACGGACTATGGCTACACCTTC CASSYRGRTDYGYTF
NA TRBJ2-1 TRBV5-4 TRBD1 TGTGCCAGCAGCGCGACAGGGAGAGGGGACAATGAGCAGTTCTTC CASSATGRGDNEQFF
NA TRBJ2-7 TRBV27 TRBD1 TGTGCCAGCAGTCTTACCCGACAGGGTGGCGACGAGCAGTACTTC CASSLTRQGGDEQYF
NA TRBJ1-2 TRBV6-4 NA TGTGCCAGCAGTGCTGACGGGTACTATGGCTACACCTTC CASSADGYYGYTF
NA TRBJ1-1 TRBV6-6 NA TGTGCCACCCTTAGCACTGAAGCTTTCTTT CATLSTEAFF